This T cell receptor (beta chain) was captured by sequencing in a study of control samples from healthy donors and cancer patients. The germline gives CDR1 SEHNR, CDR2 FQNEAQ (reference sequence). With 5 bases removed from V and 12 bases from J, the gap between germline ends came to 23 bases. This CDR3 region has 14 residues. This clone was observed a handful of times. The table came from immunoSEQ multiplex PCR; TCRdb's copy has only in-frame clones and leaves some out. The sample records 150,000 to 200,000 clones, 91% being singletons. J is TRBJ2-7 and V is TRBV7-9; possible D gene TRBD2, 6 bases. Sequences were obtained from blood. This clonotype was obtained from a woman in her thirties or forties in good health. The CDR3: CASSPSGGPSSRYF. The DNA of the CDR3 is TGTGCCAGCAGCCCGTCCGGGGGACCCTCATCCAGGTACTTC.